The clone carrying this TCR beta chain was recorded many times. The antigen is not known. CDR1 and CDR2 (germline): SEHNR, FQNEAQ (reference sequence). The V segment lost 6 bases and the J segment 1 base; nucleotides outside the gene matches: 7. The CDR3 covers 15 residues. This record comes from a study of early T cells in non-severe SARS-CoV-2 infection. Study summary: Chains were unpaired, as sequencing was done on bulk RNA from unsorted whole blood. Study-wide results and caveats: There was a bias toward anti-spike CD8 responses in VDJdb matching, which missed private and CD4 specificities.

Tagging with unique molecular identifiers was applied to individual cDNA molecules. In TCRdb, the 5' RACE reads were re-called with MiXCR into one record per CDR3 protein. The repertoire holds some 57,000 distinct CDR3 sequences, with over 7% as singletons. V gene TRBV7-9 combines with J gene TRBJ2-5, with 8 nucleotides matching TRBD1. The TCR originated in an adult who was a healthcare worker with PCR-confirmed SARS-CoV-2 infection or an uninfected control (not recorded which). The sample taken for sequencing was whole blood. The CDR3 region has the DNA TGTGCCAGCAGTTATGGACAGGGCTCCCAAGAGACCCAGTACTTC. Protein sequence: CASSYGQGSQETQYF.